This entry is about one T cell receptor (beta chain). Its cognate antigen is unknown. These data belong to a study of CXCR3-negative and CXCR3-positive naive CD8 T cells. Study-wide findings and caveats: High diversity, comparable across both naive subsets, contrasted with much lower diversity in memory CD8+ cells.

The CDR3 is 12 amino acids. Germline values: CDR1 MNHNY, CDR2 SVGAGI (reference sequence). The authors made the TRB cDNA libraries by 5' RACE using UMI labels. TCRdb reprocessed the 5' RACE reads; each CDR3 protein has one entry and no DNA is given. This listing includes roughly 89,000 distinct CDR3 sequences. The V and J genes are TRBV6-6 and TRBJ1-1. The TCR was taken from a human donor in good health. Some clones in this sample may be carry-over from other donors' samples. Sequenced: naive CXCR3- CD8+ T cells from blood. Noted subset: CD45RO-CCR7+CD27+CD95- naive CD8+ T cells lacking CXCR3 (TNR3-). CDR3 residues: CVARDLSPEAFF.